One T cell receptor beta chain is described in this entry. These data belong to a study of blood T cell repertoires in COVID-19. Study context: Whether acute or convalescent, the COVID-19 samples came from the United States, Italy and Spain. PBMCs, B-cell-depleted T cells, or T cells provided the cDNA or gDNA that made up the material.

Original processing methods: Amplification from reference gene primers served as the basis for estimated nucleated cell counts. Clones were sequenced by immunoSEQ multiplex PCR, and TCRdb holds only the in-frame ones, with some missing. D and trimming were read from the DNA, whereas the V and J calls and clone size are those reported in that table. The sample lists 50,000 or so clones, just over 85% occurring once. Germline values: CDR1 SGDLS, CDR2 YYNGEE. The CDR3 has 18 residues. The V and J ends lost 3 bases and 2 bases, in that order; junction bases with no gene match: 8. Sequencing was performed on peripheral blood. The sequence was obtained from an older man with acute or convalescent COVID-19. The V gene is TRBV9, the J gene TRBJ2-3; 14 bases are a match to TRBD2. The CDR3: CASSETLGLAGDTDTQYF. The CDR3 DNA is TGTGCCAGCAGCGAGACGTTGGGACTAGCGGGAGACACAGATACGCAGTATTTT.